A single sample gave rise to the 12 T cell receptor beta chains below, sequenced in a study of CD8+CD57+ T cells in acquired aplastic anemia. Patients chosen for sequencing had shown CD8+CD57+ cell expansion by flow cytometry. Investigators profiled TCR beta VDJ and CDR3 from genomic DNA template. TCRdb reanalysed the reads using MiXCR and keeps one entry per CDR3 protein. The sample lists 200,000 to 250,000 distinct CDR3 sequences; approximately 60% were seen once. Sequencing input: sorted CD4+, CD8+, or CD8+CD57+ T cells (not recorded which) from PBMCs. All receptors come from a human donor with aplastic anemia.

The rearrangement joins TRBV4-1 to TRBJ1-1, with D possibly matching TRBD1 (6 bases). V lost 2 bases to trimming and J lost 2 bases, with 21 bases between them. This CDR3 region has 18 residues. CDR1 MGHRA and CDR2 YSYEKL come from the germline V gene. This CDR3 is CASSQSSRGLPGNTEAFF. DNA of the CDR3: TGCGCCAGCAGCCAAAGTAGCAGGGGACTGCCGGGTAACACTGAAGCTTTCTTT.

The chain carries TRBV7-2 and TRBJ2-7, with 9 bases identical to TRBD1. Germline CDR1 and CDR2: SGHTA and FQGNSA. The CDR3 sequence is 15 residues long. J lost 7 bases, V lost 5 bases, and 12 bases had no gene match. CDR3 DNA: TGTGCCAGCAGCCCCTCCGGGACAGGGAGAACGGAGCAGTACTTC. Translation gives CASSPSGTGRTEQYF. The full variable domain, its missing parts supplied by reference TRBV7-2 and TRBJ2-7, is GAGVSQSPSNKVTEKGKDVELRCDPISGHTALYWYRQSLGQGLEFLIYFQGNSAPDKSGLPSDRFSAERTGGSVSTLTIQRTQQEDSAVYLCASSPSGTGRTEQYFGPGTRLTVT.

This clonotype was counted ten times or more. The V and J genes are TRBV10-2 and TRBJ2-1; possibly TRBD1 for D (5 bases). This CDR3 region has 16 residues. From germline, CDR1 is WSHSY and CDR2 SAAADI. The ends were cut back, 3 bases at V and 0 bases at J, with 12 bases in the middle. The CDR3 DNA is TGCGCCAGCAGTGACCCGACAGCGATCTCCTACAATGAGCAGTTCTTC. This gives the protein CASSDPTAISYNEQFF.

The chain employs TRBV9 and TRBJ1-5; D remains ambiguous. V lost 2 bases and J lost 11, with 17 bases in between. This CDR3 has 14 residues. From germline, CDR1 is SGDLS and CDR2 YYNGEE. The CDR3 nucleotides read TGTGCCAGCAGCGTTACTAGCGGCCAAGAGACCCAGCATTTT. Translated: CASSVTSGQETQHF.

The chain joins TRBV7-9 to TRBJ2-7; no firm D call. Germline assignment: CDR1 SEHNR and CDR2 FQNEAQ (reference sequence). The CDR3 covers 15 residues. V lost 2 bases and J 4 bases, leaving 15 bases between the germline ends. The CDR3 DNA reads as TGTGCCAGCAGCTTAACGCCGAACCCCCAATACGAGCAGTACTTC. This sequence encodes CASSLTPNPQYEQYF.

The rearrangement joins TRBV7-9 to TRBJ1-6; D is perhaps TRBD1 (5 bases). The CDR3 covers 17 residues. V was cut by 5 bases and J by 9 bases, with 23 bases left in between. CDR1 is SEHNR and CDR2 is FQNEAQ in the germline V gene (reference sequence). The DNA for the CDR3 is TGTGCCAGCAGCACCAACCCGAAACTAGGGGCGGGTTCACCCCTCCACTTT. Protein sequence: CASSTNPKLGAGSPLHF.

The gene calls are TRBV7-9 and TRBJ2-7; 7 nucleotides agree with TRBD1. CDR3 size: 16 residues. With 4 bases clipped from V and 3 bases from J, the junction kept 12 bases outside the gene matches. CDR1 and CDR2 from the germline V gene are SEHNR and FQNEAQ (reference sequence). This CDR3 reads CASSSPTGPNIYEQYF. CDR3 nucleotides: TGTGCCAGCAGCTCTCCGACAGGGCCCAATATCTACGAGCAGTACTTC.

The chain couples TRBV6-5 to TRBJ2-7; 13 nucleotides line up with TRBD2. The trim removed 4 bases at V and 3 bases at J, leaving 6 bases unmatched. CDR1 MNHEY and CDR2 SVGAGI come from the germline V gene. The CDR3 totals 16 residues. The CDR3 coding sequence is TGTGCCAGCAGTTCAACCGGGACTAGCGGGAACTACGAGCAGTACTTC. Encoded protein: CASSSTGTSGNYEQYF.

At least ten counts were recorded for this clonotype. The chain uses TRBV6-1 and TRBJ2-7; no firm D call. CDR1 MNHNS and CDR2 SASEGT come from the germline V gene. This CDR3 has 16 amino acids. V was pared by 4 bases and J by 1 base, with 17 bases between. CDR3 in DNA: TGTGCCAGCAGTGTTGGAAGGCACGCCTTATCCTACGAGCAGTACTTC. It codes for CASSVGRHALSYEQYF.

This clonotype was recorded only once. Sequence at one end of the junction differs from germline and may be a read error. This chain links TRBV7-3 with TRBJ1-6, with D tentatively TRBD1 (6 bases). The CDR3 covers 13 residues. Germline V lookup: CDR1 SGHTA, CDR2 FQGTGA. DNA for the CDR3: TGTGCCAGCAGCCTGGGAGGGGGATCACTCCTCCACTTT. It codes for CASSLGGGSLLHF. Combining the CDR3 with reference TRBV7-3 and TRBJ1-6 gives the whole variable domain GAGVSQTPSNKVTEKGKYVELRCDPISGHTALYWYRQSLGQGPEFLIYFQGTGAADDSGLPNDRFFAVRPEGSVSTLKIQRTERGDSAVYLCASSLGGGSLLHFGNGTRLTVT.

The chain carries TRBV18 and TRBJ1-2; D unclear. Deletions cut 2 bases from V and 3 bases from J, with 7 bases between. Per germline, CDR1 KGHSH and CDR2 LQKENI. CDR3 length: 13 residues. Written as DNA, the CDR3 is TGTGCCAGCTCACCAGGGTCGGACTATGGCTACACCTTC. Amino acids: CASSPGSDYGYTF.

CDR3 in DNA: TGCGCCAGCAGCCCCTACCAGCTAGGGAACTACGAGCAGTACTTC. Its protein is CASSPYQLGNYEQYF. The chain couples TRBV4-3 to TRBJ2-7; D is unresolved. Germline V gene sequence: CDR1 LGHNA, CDR2 YSLEER. The CDR3 contains 15 residues. V lost 4 bases and J 3 bases, leaving 16 bases between the germline ends.